The TCR beta chain under discussion was sequenced for a study of CD8 T cells in ankylosing spondylitis (dated by TCRdb to 2016 to 2017). Notes on the research overall: The study profiled T cell receptor beta repertoires in healthy donors and ankylosing spondylitis patients to find disease-linked TCR variants. Peripheral blood was sampled, and synovial fluid was also collected from ankylosing spondylitis patients. The whole study cohort included about a hundred healthy donors and around 24 ankylosing spondylitis patients. Results and caveats for the whole study, not just this receptor: Some TCR beta motif variants had previously been reported in synovial fluid and blood of reactive arthritis patients, which suggested common disease-initiation mechanisms. The disease-linked clones were reported as significantly enriched in matched synovial fluid samples from ankylosing spondylitis patients. A CD8+ phenotype was shown by the disease-linked clones, which were found at relatively low frequencies in peripheral blood. A TCR beta motif made up of under ten highly homologous amino acid variants appeared to be characteristic of blood from ankylosing spondylitis patients.

Instrument on record: Illumina HiSeq 2500. TCR beta libraries were prepared by quantitative 5'-RACE with molecular barcodes. The authors' analysis ran thus. A new computational method, built on a probabilistic model of VDJ rearrangement, was used to identify disease-linked TCR variants. The public reads were reanalyzed by TCRdb: fastp trimming at Q25, MiXCR alignment, in-frame beta chains only. Under each unique CDR3 protein, matching rows form one entry showing the most common genes and DNA. TCRdb, not the original authors, processed these V and J calls. The sample table shows fewer than 180,000 distinct CDR3 sequences, and about 42% are seen once. 13% to 15% of the sample is held by the ten biggest clonotypes. About this clonotype itself: No cognate antigen has been identified for it. There are no base qualities to consult, and no much larger clone falls within one base.

Synovial fluid samples were matched to blood samples from the same ankylosing spondylitis patients. The CDR3 runs 17 amino acids, cysteine and phenylalanine included. Only the CDR3 part of the read is kept: 51 bases, read in frame from the first base. The germline V gene (reference sequence) gives CDR1 as MNHEY and CDR2 as SMNVEV. Relative to germline, V is 2 bases shorter and J is 0 bases shorter, with 15 bases between their ends. Specimen: synovial fluid, either unsorted or a sorted T cell fraction (not recorded which). This sequence was found in a male donor with ankylosing spondylitis. This chain joins TRBV27 to TRBJ2-3, with the D segment possibly TRBD1 or TRBD2, each aligning over 5 bases. The CDR3 in this case is CASSLPRPGTSTDTQYF. The bases read TGTGCCAGCAGTTTACCACGACCCGGGACGAGCACAGATACGCAGTATTTT.